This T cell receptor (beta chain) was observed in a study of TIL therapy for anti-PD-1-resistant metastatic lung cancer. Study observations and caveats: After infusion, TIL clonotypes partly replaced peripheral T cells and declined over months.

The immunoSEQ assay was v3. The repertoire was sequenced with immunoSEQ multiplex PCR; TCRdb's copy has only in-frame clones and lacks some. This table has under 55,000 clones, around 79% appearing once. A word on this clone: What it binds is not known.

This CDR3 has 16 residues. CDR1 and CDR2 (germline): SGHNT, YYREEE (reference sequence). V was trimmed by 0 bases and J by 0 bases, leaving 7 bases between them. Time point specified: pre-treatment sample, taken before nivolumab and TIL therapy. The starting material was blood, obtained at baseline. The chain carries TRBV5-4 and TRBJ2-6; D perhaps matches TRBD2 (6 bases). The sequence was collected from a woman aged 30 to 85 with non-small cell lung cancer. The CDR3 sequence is CASSLGRASGANVLTF. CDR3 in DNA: TGTGCCAGCAGCTTGGGGAGGGCCTCTGGGGCCAACGTCCTGACTTTC.